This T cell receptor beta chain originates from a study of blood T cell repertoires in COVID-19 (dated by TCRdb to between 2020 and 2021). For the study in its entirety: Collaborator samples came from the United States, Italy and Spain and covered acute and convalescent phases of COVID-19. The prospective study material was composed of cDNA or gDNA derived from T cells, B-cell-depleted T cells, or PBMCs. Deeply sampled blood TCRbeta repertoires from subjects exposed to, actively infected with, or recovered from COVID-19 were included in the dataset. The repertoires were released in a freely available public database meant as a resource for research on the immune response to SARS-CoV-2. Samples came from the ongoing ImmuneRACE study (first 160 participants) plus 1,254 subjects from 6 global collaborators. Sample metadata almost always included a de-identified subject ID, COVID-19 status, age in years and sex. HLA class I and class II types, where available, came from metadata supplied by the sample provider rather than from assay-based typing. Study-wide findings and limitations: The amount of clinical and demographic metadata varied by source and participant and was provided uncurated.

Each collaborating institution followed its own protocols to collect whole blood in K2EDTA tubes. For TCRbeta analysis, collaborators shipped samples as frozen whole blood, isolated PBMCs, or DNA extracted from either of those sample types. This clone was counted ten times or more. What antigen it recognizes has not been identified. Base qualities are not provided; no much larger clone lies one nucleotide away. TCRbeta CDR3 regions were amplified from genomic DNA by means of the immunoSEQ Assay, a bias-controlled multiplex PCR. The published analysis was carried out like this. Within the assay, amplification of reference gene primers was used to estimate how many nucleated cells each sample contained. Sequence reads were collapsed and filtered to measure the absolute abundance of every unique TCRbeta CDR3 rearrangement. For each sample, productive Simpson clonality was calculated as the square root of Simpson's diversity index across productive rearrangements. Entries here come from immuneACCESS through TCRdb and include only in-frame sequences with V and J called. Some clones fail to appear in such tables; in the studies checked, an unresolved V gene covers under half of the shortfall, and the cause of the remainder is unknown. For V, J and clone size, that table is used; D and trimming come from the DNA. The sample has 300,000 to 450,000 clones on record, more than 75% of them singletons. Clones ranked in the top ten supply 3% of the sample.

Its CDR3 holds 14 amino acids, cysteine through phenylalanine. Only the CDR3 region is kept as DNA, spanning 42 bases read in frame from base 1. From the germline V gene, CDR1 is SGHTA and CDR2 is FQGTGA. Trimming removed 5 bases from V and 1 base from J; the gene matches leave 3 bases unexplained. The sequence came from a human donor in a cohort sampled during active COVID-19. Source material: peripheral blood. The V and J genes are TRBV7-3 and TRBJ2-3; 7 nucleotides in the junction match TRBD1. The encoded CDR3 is CASSTGQGTDTQYF. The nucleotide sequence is TGTGCCAGCAGCACCGGACAGGGCACAGATACGCAGTATTTT.